Listed below are T cell receptor beta chains from one sample, sequenced in a study of cytomegalovirus exposure and HLA in healthy donors. The protocol was immunoSEQ multiplex PCR, while the TCRdb copy is restricted to in-frame clones and leaves out a portion. The sample consists of some 90,000 clones, more than 55% of them appearing once. Material for sequencing was PBMCs. The receptors come from a boy younger than 18 in good health and CMV-seropositive. CDR3s include the opening cysteine and the closing phenylalanine or tryptophan. A D gene is named only where the DNA matches it firmly. Clone size is given for some rows only: seen once, a few or many times, or a class if the clone is expanded.

clone_size	d_call	v_call	j_call	cdr3_aa	cdr3_nt
-	-	TRBV21-1	TRBJ2-7	CASSPLQGRFDEQYF	TGTGCCAGCAGCCCTTTACAGGGGAGGTTCGACGAGCAGTACTTC
-	TRBD1	TRBV9	TRBJ2-7	CASSDGTGRVYEQYF	TGTGCCAGCAGCGATGGGACAGGACGAGTCTACGAGCAGTACTTC
-	-	TRBV30	TRBJ1-2	CAWRLSTARYGYTF	TGTGCCTGGAGGTTGTCGACTGCTCGCTATGGCTACACCTTC
-	-	TRBV15	TRBJ1-4	CATSRGTGSLANEKLFF	TGTGCCACCAGCAGGGGAACAGGGTCCCTGGCTAATGAAAAACTGTTTTTT
-	-	TRBV4-2	TRBJ2-7	CASSHGGSYEQYF	TGTGCCAGCAGCCACGGCGGCTCCTACGAGCAGTACTTC
-	TRBD1	TRBV7-2	TRBJ2-7	CARRQGTAYEQYF	TGTGCCAGGAGACAGGGGACCGCCTACGAGCAGTACTTC
-	-	TRBV2	TRBJ1-1	CARGQLNPEAFF	TGTGCCAGAGGACAGTTAAACCCTGAAGCTTTCTTT
-	-	TRBV6-1	TRBJ2-7	CASGWQNYEQYF	TGTGCCAGCGGCTGGCAAAACTACGAGCAGTACTTC
few	TRBD1	TRBV27	TRBJ1-4	CASSRGQLNEKLFF	TGTGCCAGCAGCAGGGGACAGCTTAATGAAAAACTGTTTTTT
-	TRBD2	TRBV28	TRBJ2-7	CASSVQGLAGGIHEQYF	TGTGCCAGCAGTGTACAGGGACTAGCGGGAGGAATACACGAGCAGTACTTC
-	-	TRBV5-1	TRBJ1-1	CASRRGADIGTEAFF	TGCGCCAGCAGGCGTGGTGCTGACATCGGCACTGAAGCTTTCTTT
-	-	TRBV19	TRBJ1-1	CASSIIPGNTEAFF	TGTGCCAGTAGTATAATCCCAGGGAACACTGAAGCTTTCTTT
-	-	TRBV18	TRBJ2-3	CASSPLSTDTQYF	TGTGCCAGCTCACCCCTTAGCACAGATACGCAGTATTTT
few	TRBD2	TRBV5-8	TRBJ2-1	CASSLGLAGDNEQFF	TGTGCCAGCAGCCTGGGACTAGCGGGGGACAATGAGCAGTTCTTC
-	-	TRBV20-1	TRBJ1-2	CSGLYGYTF	TGCAGTGGGCTCTATGGCTACACCTTC
-	-	TRBV4-2	TRBJ1-1	CASSQANNPNTEAFF	TGTGCCAGCAGCCAAGCCAACAATCCGAACACTGAAGCTTTCTTT
-	-	TRBV28	TRBJ1-1	CASSLRHPGAEAFF	TGTGCCAGCAGTTTACGACACCCAGGGGCTGAAGCTTTCTTT
-	TRBD1	TRBV19	TRBJ1-4	CASSVGTGGGEKLFF	TGTGCCAGTAGTGTCGGGACAGGGGGAGGAGAAAAACTGTTTTTT
few	TRBD1	TRBV7-3	TRBJ1-3	CASSPDRAGNTIYF	TGTGCCAGCAGCCCGGACAGGGCCGGAAACACCATATATTTT
-	TRBD1	TRBV29-1	TRBJ2-2	CSAGTGSTGELFF	TGCAGCGCCGGGACAGGGAGTACCGGGGAGCTGTTTTTT
-	-	TRBV27	TRBJ2-1	CASSFARGLPYNEQFF	TGTGCCAGCAGTTTCGCCCGGGGACTGCCCTACAATGAGCAGTTCTTC
few	-	TRBV5-1	TRBJ2-7	CASSLVQGLQSPEQYF	TGCGCCAGCAGCTTGGTTCAGGGGCTACAATCCCCCGAGCAGTACTTC
-	TRBD2	TRBV19	TRBJ2-1	CASSIGLAVVNEQFF	TGTGCCAGTAGTATAGGACTAGCGGTGGTCAATGAGCAGTTCTTC
-	TRBD2	TRBV6-1	TRBJ2-3	CASSVAGGSDTQYF	TGTGCCAGCAGTGTAGCGGGAGGCTCAGATACGCAGTATTTT
-	TRBD1	TRBV18	TRBJ1-1	CASSEGQGSRRAFF	TGTGCCAGCTCAGAAGGACAGGGCTCACGGCGGGCTTTCTTT
once	TRBD1	TRBV27	TRBJ1-1	CASSLGGWDREDDTEAFF	TGTGCCAGCAGTTTAGGGGGATGGGACAGGGAAGATGACACTGAAGCTTTCTTT
-	-	TRBV4-3	TRBJ2-7	CASSQGRSYEQYF	TGCGCCAGCAGCCAGGGTAGGAGCTACGAGCAGTACTTC
-	TRBD1	TRBV29-1	TRBJ1-6	CSVETEQGASSPLHF	TGCAGCGTTGAAACTGAACAGGGGGCTAGCTCACCCCTCCACTTT
few	-	TRBV19	TRBJ2-2	CASRQDALQNTGELFF	TGTGCCAGTCGACAGGACGCGCTACAAAACACCGGGGAGCTGTTTTTT
-	TRBD1	TRBV6-6	TRBJ1-2	CASRGQNYGYTF	TGTGCCAGCAGGGGACAGAACTATGGCTACACCTTC
-	TRBD1	TRBV29-1	TRBJ1-1	CSVGDRDTEAFF	TGCAGCGTTGGAGACAGGGATACTGAAGCTTTCTTT
-	TRBD1	TRBV30	TRBJ1-1	CACRDRGFVYTEAFF	TGTGCCTGTCGGGACAGGGGCTTCGTGTACACTGAAGCTTTCTTT
-	-	TRBV27	TRBJ1-5	CASSLEGRSSQPQHF	TGTGCCAGCAGTTTAGAGGGCCGTTCGTCTCAGCCCCAGCATTTT
-	TRBD1	TRBV4-1	TRBJ1-1	CASSQSRDRRKNTEAFF	TGCGCCAGCAGCCAATCCCGGGACAGGCGAAAGAACACTGAAGCTTTCTTT
few	TRBD1	TRBV27	TRBJ1-5	CASSPRQGQGQPQHF	TGTGCCAGCAGTCCCCGACAGGGGCAGGGCCAGCCCCAGCATTTT
-	TRBD2	TRBV30	TRBJ2-5	CAWSVEYSGGTYQETQYF	TGTGCCTGGAGTGTAGAATATTCGGGAGGGACGTACCAAGAGACCCAGTACTTC
-	TRBD2	TRBV30	TRBJ2-2	CVLGRGNTGELFF	TGTGTTTTGGGGAGGGGCAACACCGGGGAGCTGTTTTTT
few	-	TRBV19	TRBJ2-1	CATTQDSSYNEQFF	TGTGCCACCACACAGGATAGCTCCTACAATGAGCAGTTCTTC
-	TRBD2	TRBV29-1	TRBJ2-7	CSVGGLGTPYEQYF	TGCAGCGTCGGGGGGTTGGGGACCCCCTACGAGCAGTACTTC
-	-	TRBV5-4	TRBJ2-7	CASSFEGRSYEQYF	TGTGCCAGCAGCTTTGAGGGCCGGTCCTACGAGCAGTACTTC
few	-	TRBV5-6	TRBJ1-6	CASSLVSGGGSPLHF	TGTGCCAGCAGCTTGGTTTCCGGGGGTGGATCACCCCTCCACTTT
-	TRBD1	TRBV2	TRBJ1-1	CASRSTGRASEAFF	TGTGCCAGCAGATCGACAGGGCGGGCATCTGAAGCTTTCTTT
-	-	TRBV7-9	TRBJ2-3	CASSLGHAPTDTQYF	TGTGCCAGCAGCTTAGGACACGCCCCTACAGATACGCAGTATTTT
-	TRBD1	TRBV6-1	TRBJ1-5	CASSEAGDRAIGPQHF	TGTGCCAGCAGTGAAGCGGGGGACAGGGCCATCGGGCCCCAGCATTTT
-	TRBD1	TRBV2	TRBJ2-3	CASSAQGTDTQYF	TGTGCCAGCAGCGCACAGGGGACAGATACGCAGTATTTT
-	TRBD2	TRBV4-3	TRBJ2-3	CASSQVGTSGSYSDTQYF	TGCGCCAGCAGCCAAGTCGGGACTAGCGGGAGTTATTCAGATACGCAGTATTTT
once	TRBD1	TRBV15	TRBJ1-2	CATSRDLGGQRGRGYTF	TGTGCCACCAGCAGAGATCTAGGGGGACAGAGGGGGCGAGGCTACACCTTC
-	TRBD2	TRBV7-2	TRBJ2-3	CASSYRDYTDTQYF	TGTGCCAGCAGCTACCGGGACTACACAGATACGCAGTATTTT
-	TRBD1	TRBV30	TRBJ1-1	CASGQGALGTEAFF	TGTGCCTCAGGACAGGGGGCTCTGGGCACTGAAGCTTTCTTT
-	-	TRBV7-8	TRBJ1-1	CATTGGIGWNTEAFF	TGTGCCACCACAGGCGGAATAGGGTGGAACACTGAAGCTTTCTTT
once	-	TRBV9	TRBJ2-1	CASSPNSRGAEQFF	TGTGCCAGCAGCCCCAACTCAAGGGGTGCTGAGCAGTTCTTC
-	-	TRBV6-6	TRBJ1-5	CASREGNQPQHF	TGTGCCAGCAGGGAGGGGAATCAGCCCCAGCATTTT
-	TRBD1	TRBV5-1	TRBJ2-3	CASSLASGTGNLNTDTQYF	TGCGCCAGCAGCTTGGCGTCAGGGACAGGGAATTTGAACACAGATACGCAGTATTTT
-	-	TRBV7-9	TRBJ1-2	CASSPLTGDYGYTF	TGTGCCAGCAGCCCCCTTACGGGGGACTATGGCTACACCTTC
few	TRBD1	TRBV5-1	TRBJ2-7	CASSWGQDYEQYF	TGCGCCAGCAGCTGGGGACAGGACTACGAGCAGTACTTC
few	TRBD1	TRBV6-5	TRBJ2-7	CASSYLDGQGAYEQYF	TGTGCCAGCAGTTACCTTGACGGACAGGGGGCCTACGAGCAGTACTTC
-	-	TRBV5-1	TRBJ2-7	CASSLTTGIGYEQYF	TGCGCCAGCAGCTTAACTACAGGGATCGGCTACGAGCAGTACTTC
-	-	TRBV7-3	TRBJ2-6	CASSSRTGESGANVLTF	TGTGCCAGCAGCTCCAGGACCGGGGAGTCTGGGGCCAACGTCCTGACTTTC